Listed below are T cell receptor beta chains from one sample, sequenced in a study of T-cell reconstitution after alpha-beta-depleted transplantation in children. Using its own MiXCR run on the PCR reads, TCRdb lists one record per CDR3 protein. The data show some 600,000 distinct CDR3 sequences, over 15% seen once. Specimen: PBMCs from the stem cell graft donor, collected from the stem cell graft. The receptors shown here come from a human donor who donated a stem cell graft to a child with acute myeloid leukemia. CDR3s leave out the opening cysteine and the closing phenylalanine or tryptophan.

v_call cdr3_aa
TRBV15 ATSRLRQEVFSGEKLF
TRBV24-1 ATSAGGYQPQH
TRBV5-1 ASSLVGRGASYNEQF
TRBV6-5 ASSSPGPYTDTQY
TRBV20-1 SARSSGSYEQY
TRBV6-5 ASSYWTGGRETQY
TRBV11-2 ASSGRDRAASAYEQY
TRBV7-2 ASSFAGGRETQY
TRBV5-1 ASGPLPRGGNELF
TRBV20-1 SARVDRGSHQETQY
TRBV29-1 SVEEGGYEQY
TRBV7-2 ASSLGSISAF
TRBV11-2 ASSLDRPQSGGEQF
TRBV29-1 SVGGGAQETQY
TRBV5-5 ASSLGLTGGNQPQH
TRBV20-1 SATEGTAHSGNPIY
TRBV24-1 ATSDLTGARGQETQY
TRBV5-5 ASSLVINSNQPQH
TRBV4-3 ASSQDSRKLNADTQY
TRBV10-2 ASSDTSGGSYNEQF
TRBV10-3 AISDSFSQPQH
TRBV29-1 SVAAYNEQF
TRBV15 ATSRDPGIGGSPLH
TRBV20-1 SAKGTGRISGNTIY
TRBV7-2 ASTQQWGSSYEQY
TRBV29-1 SVGAGDHNEQF
TRBV20-1 SANRGRETQY
TRBV7-9 ASSTPGPSGEKLF
TRBV3-1 ASSPRPPGEQF
TRBV6-5 ASSYGRRETQY
TRBV20-1 SALLAGGQQETQY
TRBV6-5 ASSYLPIRATYEQY
TRBV4-3 ASSRDRGLDEQF
TRBV5-4 ASSLGGNDYT
TRBV12-3/TRBV12-4 ASSPGGGTQY
TRBV7-2 ASSPQGATQY
TRBV5-1 ASSLWGGDQPQH
TRBV5-1 ASSLGQTNEKLF
TRBV6-5 ASSYAATNEKLF
TRBV28 ASSFFRATDTQY
TRBV7-2 ASSPKDRGGYEQY
TRBV6-5 ASSLRDTGELF
TRBV12-3/TRBV12-4 ASSLAGAGGNEKLF
TRBV15 ATQVGVSNEKLF
TRBV6-6 ASSHDNDEQY
TRBV12-3/TRBV12-4 ASSLNGGGEQY